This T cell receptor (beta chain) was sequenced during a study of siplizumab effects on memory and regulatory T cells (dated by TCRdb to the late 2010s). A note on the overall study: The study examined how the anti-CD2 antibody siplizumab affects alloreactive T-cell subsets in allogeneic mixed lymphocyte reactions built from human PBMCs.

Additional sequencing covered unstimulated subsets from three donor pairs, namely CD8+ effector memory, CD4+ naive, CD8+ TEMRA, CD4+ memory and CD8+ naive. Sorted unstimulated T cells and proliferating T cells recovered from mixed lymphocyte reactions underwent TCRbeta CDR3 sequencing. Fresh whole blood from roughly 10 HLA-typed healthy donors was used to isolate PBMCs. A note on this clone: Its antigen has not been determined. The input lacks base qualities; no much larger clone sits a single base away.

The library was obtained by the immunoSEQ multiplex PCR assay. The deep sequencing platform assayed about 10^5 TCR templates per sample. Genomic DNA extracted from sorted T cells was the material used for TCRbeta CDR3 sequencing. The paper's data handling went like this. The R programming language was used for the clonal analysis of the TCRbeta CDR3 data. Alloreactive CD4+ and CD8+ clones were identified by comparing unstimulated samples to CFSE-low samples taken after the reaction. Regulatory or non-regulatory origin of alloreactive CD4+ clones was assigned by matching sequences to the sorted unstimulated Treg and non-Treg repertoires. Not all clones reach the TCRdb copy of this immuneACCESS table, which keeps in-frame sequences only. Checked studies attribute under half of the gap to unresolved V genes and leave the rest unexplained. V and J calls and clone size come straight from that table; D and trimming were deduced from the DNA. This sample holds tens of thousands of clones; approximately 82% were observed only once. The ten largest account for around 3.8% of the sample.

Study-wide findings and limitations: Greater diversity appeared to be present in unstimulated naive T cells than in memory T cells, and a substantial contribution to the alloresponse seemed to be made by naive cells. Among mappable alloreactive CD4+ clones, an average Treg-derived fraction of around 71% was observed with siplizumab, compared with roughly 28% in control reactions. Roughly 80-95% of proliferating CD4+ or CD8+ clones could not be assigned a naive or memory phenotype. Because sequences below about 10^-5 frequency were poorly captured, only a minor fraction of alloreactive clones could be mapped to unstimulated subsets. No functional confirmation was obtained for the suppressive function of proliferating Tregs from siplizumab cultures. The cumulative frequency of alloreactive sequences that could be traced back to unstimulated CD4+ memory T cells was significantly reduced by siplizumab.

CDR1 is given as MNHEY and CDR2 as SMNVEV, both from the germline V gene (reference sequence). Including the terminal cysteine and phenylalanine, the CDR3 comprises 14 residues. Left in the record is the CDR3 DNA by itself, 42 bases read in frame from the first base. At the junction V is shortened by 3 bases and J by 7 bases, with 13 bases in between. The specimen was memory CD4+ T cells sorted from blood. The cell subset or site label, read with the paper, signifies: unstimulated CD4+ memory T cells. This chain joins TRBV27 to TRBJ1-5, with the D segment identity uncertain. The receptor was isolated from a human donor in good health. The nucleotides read TGTGCCAGCAGTTTTGGCCGTTTTTGGCAGCCCCAGCATTTT. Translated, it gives CASSFGRFWQPQHF.